This TCR beta chain was captured by sequencing in a study of blood T cell repertoires in COVID-19. This table comes from immunoSEQ multiplex PCR, and its TCRdb copy is limited to in-frame clones, with some not included. The data contain approximately 150,000 clones, 70% to 90% of them seen just once; the ten biggest clones take up roughly 5.4%. The CDR3 totals 14 residues. Trimming stripped 2 bases from V and 8 bases from J, with 15 bases between. The germline CDR1 and CDR2 sequences are SNHLY and FYNNEI. This chain connects TRBV2 to TRBJ1-2; weak D call: TRBD1 (6 bases). The receptor was isolated from a woman aged 50 to 60 with COVID-19, enrolled during active disease. The sample comprised peripheral blood. CDR3 sequence (DNA): TGTGCCAGCAGTGAAAGTCTGACAGGAGGAGGCTACACCTTC. Its protein product is CASSESLTGGGYTF.